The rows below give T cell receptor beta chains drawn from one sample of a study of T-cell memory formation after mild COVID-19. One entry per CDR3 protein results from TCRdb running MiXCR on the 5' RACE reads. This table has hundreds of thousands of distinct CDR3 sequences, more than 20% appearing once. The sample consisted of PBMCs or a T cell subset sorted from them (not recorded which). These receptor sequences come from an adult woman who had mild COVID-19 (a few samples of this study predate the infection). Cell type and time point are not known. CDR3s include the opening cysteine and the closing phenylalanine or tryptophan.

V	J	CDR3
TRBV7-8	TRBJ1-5	CASSPALRNQPQHF
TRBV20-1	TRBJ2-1	CSASGRIHNEQFF
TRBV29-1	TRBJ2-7	CSVELPGQGRHEQYF
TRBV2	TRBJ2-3	CASSSDVASTDTQYF
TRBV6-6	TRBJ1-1	CASSYGGAGWTEAFF
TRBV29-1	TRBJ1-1	CSVYRGGNTEAFF
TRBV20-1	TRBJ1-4	CSARPPNEKLFF
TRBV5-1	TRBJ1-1	CASSLPKEAGAHTEAFF
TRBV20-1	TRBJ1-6	CSASGDLVSPLHF
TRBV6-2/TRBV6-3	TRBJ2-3	CASSWLADLTDTQYF
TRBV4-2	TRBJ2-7	CASSREIAGGSIYEQYF
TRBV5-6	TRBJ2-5	CASSLEGAPRGETQYF
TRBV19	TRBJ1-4	CASRTGQRNEKLFF
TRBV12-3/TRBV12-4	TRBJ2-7	CASSLGQGGTYEQYF
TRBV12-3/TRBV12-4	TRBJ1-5	CASTWDDSNQPQHF
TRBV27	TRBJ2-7	CASSPGGGGSEQYF
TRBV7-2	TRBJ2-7	CASQGASGRASEQYF